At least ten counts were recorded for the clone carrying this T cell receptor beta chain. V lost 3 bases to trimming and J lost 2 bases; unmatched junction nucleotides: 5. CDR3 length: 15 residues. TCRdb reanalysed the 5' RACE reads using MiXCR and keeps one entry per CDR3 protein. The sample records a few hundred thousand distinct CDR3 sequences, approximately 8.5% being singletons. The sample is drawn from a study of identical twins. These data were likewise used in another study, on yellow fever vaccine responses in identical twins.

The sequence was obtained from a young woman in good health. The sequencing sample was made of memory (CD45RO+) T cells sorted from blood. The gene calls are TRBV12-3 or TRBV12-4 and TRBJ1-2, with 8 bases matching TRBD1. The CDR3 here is CASSFGQGANYGYTF. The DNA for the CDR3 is TGTGCCAGCAGTTTCGGGCAGGGGGCGAACTATGGCTACACCTTC.